A selection of T cell receptor beta chains follows, all from one sample in a study of T cell clusters in autoimmune cytopenias. TCRdb reprocessed the multiplex PCR reads, keeping one entry per CDR3 protein, no DNA. The sample totals approximately 2,100 distinct CDR3 sequences. These data were also filed under a second study, of T cell repertoires in aging, cancer and after chemotherapy.

Material: peripheral blood. All receptors derive from a human donor in good health. Both conserved end residues are part of each CDR3. The order of the fields is clone size, J gene, V gene, CDR3 protein. Not all rows give a size; the values are once, few, many and, for expanded clones, a class.

clone_size: medium-sized
j_call: TRBJ1-5
v_call: TRBV24-1
cdr3_aa: CATSDSRQGGSNQPQHF

clone_size: -
j_call: TRBJ1-1
v_call: TRBV7-9
cdr3_aa: CASSRGAANTEAFF

clone_size: medium-sized
j_call: TRBJ2-7
v_call: TRBV12-3/TRBV12-4
cdr3_aa: CASSLRAGIDEQYF

clone_size: -
j_call: TRBJ2-3
v_call: TRBV20-1
cdr3_aa: CSARAPPADTQYF

clone_size: large
j_call: TRBJ2-1
v_call: TRBV15
cdr3_aa: CATSRASGSYNEQFF

clone_size: medium-sized
j_call: TRBJ1-1
v_call: TRBV5-1
cdr3_aa: CASSANRDPNTEAFF

clone_size: medium-sized
j_call: TRBJ2-7
v_call: TRBV4-2
cdr3_aa: CASSPGSAGSYEQYF

clone_size: -
j_call: TRBJ2-7
v_call: TRBV21-1
cdr3_aa: CASSKVRGVPLSYEQYF

clone_size: medium-sized
j_call: TRBJ2-5
v_call: TRBV14
cdr3_aa: CASSPVAGAPAQYF

clone_size: large
j_call: TRBJ2-7
v_call: TRBV6-5
cdr3_aa: CASSPSGAPIEQYF

clone_size: medium-sized
j_call: TRBJ2-1
v_call: TRBV7-9
cdr3_aa: CASLTGGSYNEQFF

clone_size: -
j_call: TRBJ2-7
v_call: TRBV7-2
cdr3_aa: CASSLGLIEQYF

clone_size: -
j_call: TRBJ1-1
v_call: TRBV14
cdr3_aa: CASSQDIRYTEAFF

clone_size: medium-sized
j_call: TRBJ1-1
v_call: TRBV20-1
cdr3_aa: CSASHPANTEAFF

clone_size: medium-sized
j_call: TRBJ1-2
v_call: TRBV19
cdr3_aa: CASSIGDRTETLPFHGYTF

clone_size: medium-sized
j_call: TRBJ1-1
v_call: TRBV7-2
cdr3_aa: CASSLARGFSAFF

clone_size: medium-sized
j_call: TRBJ2-1
v_call: TRBV12-3/TRBV12-4
cdr3_aa: CASRGLAGLPYNEQFF

clone_size: -
j_call: TRBJ2-2
v_call: TRBV20-1
cdr3_aa: CSAGPGQNTGELFF

clone_size: -
j_call: TRBJ1-1
v_call: TRBV28
cdr3_aa: CASSSTGREAFF

clone_size: -
j_call: TRBJ2-5
v_call: TRBV5-6
cdr3_aa: CASSFGTGVATQYF

clone_size: -
j_call: TRBJ2-7
v_call: TRBV21-1
cdr3_aa: CASQARGGRSYEQYF

clone_size: -
j_call: TRBJ2-7
v_call: TRBV10-3
cdr3_aa: CAITEEGFYEQYF

clone_size: -
j_call: TRBJ2-5
v_call: TRBV7-6
cdr3_aa: CASSGWTGVHPKLAALGQETQYF

clone_size: -
j_call: TRBJ1-6
v_call: TRBV6-5
cdr3_aa: CASSYSRTLPSGTLHF

clone_size: medium-sized
j_call: TRBJ2-2
v_call: TRBV12-3/TRBV12-4
cdr3_aa: CASSFRRGAGELFF

clone_size: -
j_call: TRBJ1-2
v_call: TRBV11-2
cdr3_aa: CASSLGTGPGRGYTF

clone_size: medium-sized
j_call: TRBJ2-7
v_call: TRBV5-6
cdr3_aa: CASSPPTGDEQYF

clone_size: -
j_call: TRBJ1-1
v_call: TRBV30
cdr3_aa: CAWSVVFDTEAFF

clone_size: medium-sized
j_call: TRBJ2-7
v_call: TRBV5-6
cdr3_aa: CASSSVDSAYEQYF

clone_size: medium-sized
j_call: TRBJ2-7
v_call: TRBV11-2
cdr3_aa: CASSEGQSYEQYF

clone_size: medium-sized
j_call: TRBJ1-5
v_call: TRBV5-6
cdr3_aa: CASSSTGGQPQHF

clone_size: -
j_call: TRBJ1-1
v_call: TRBV5-6
cdr3_aa: CASSPGTGNTEAFF

clone_size: medium-sized
j_call: TRBJ1-2
v_call: TRBV19
cdr3_aa: CASSLPTGQGIPHYGYTF

clone_size: -
j_call: TRBJ1-5
v_call: TRBV11-1
cdr3_aa: CASQEEGNQPQHF